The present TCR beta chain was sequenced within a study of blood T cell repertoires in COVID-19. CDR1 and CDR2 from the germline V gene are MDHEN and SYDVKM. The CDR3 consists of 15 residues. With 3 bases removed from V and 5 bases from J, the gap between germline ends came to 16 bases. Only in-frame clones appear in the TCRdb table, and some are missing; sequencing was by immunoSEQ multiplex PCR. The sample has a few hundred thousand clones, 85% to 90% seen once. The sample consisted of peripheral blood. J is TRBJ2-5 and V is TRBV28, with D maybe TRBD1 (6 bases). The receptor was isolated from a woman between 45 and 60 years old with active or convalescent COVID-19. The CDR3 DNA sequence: TGTGCCAGCAGTTTCCTAACAGGGTTAGGGGAGACCCAGTACTTC. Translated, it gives CASSFLTGLGETQYF.